The 2 T cell receptor beta chains presented below share a single source sample, sequenced in a study of blood T cell repertoires in COVID-19. The data were produced by immunoSEQ multiplex PCR, yet TCRdb's version contains in-frame clones alone and is incomplete. This sample has about 270,000 clones, with approximately 89% found just once. The sample consisted of peripheral blood. The receptors shown here come from a woman aged 45-59 years with acute or convalescent COVID-19.

This chain uses TRBV28 with TRBJ2-6; the D gene is possibly TRBD2 (5 bases). Germline-derived CDR1 and CDR2 are MDHEN and SYDVKM. The CDR3 runs to 15 residues. Between the trimmed V and J ends, which lost 5 bases and 1 base, there was a span of 9 bases. The CDR3 DNA sequence: TGTGCCAGCAGTCCTTCGGGGTCTGGGGCCAACGTCCTGACTTTC. Translation gives CASSPSGSGANVLTF.

The chain joins TRBV29-1 to TRBJ2-7, with TRBD2 matching over 14 bases. CDR3 size: 15 residues. The V gene's germline CDR1 is SQVTM and CDR2 ANQGSEA. The CDR3, as DNA: TGCAGTACCGGGACTAGCGGGGGCCTACCGGGGGAGCAGTACTTC. Its protein is CSTGTSGGLPGEQYF.